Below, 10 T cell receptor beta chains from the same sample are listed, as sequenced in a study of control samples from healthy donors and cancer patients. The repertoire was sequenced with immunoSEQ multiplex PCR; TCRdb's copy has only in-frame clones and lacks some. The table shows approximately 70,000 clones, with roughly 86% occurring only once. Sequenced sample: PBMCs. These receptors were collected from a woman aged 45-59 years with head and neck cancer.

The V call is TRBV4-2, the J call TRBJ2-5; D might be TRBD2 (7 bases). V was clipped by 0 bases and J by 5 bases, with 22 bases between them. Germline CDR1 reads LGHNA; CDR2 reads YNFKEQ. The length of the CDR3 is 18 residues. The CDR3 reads CASSQDGGGGPRGETQYF. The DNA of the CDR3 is TGTGCCAGCAGCCAAGATGGTGGCGGGGGCCCGAGGGGGGAGACCCAGTACTTC.

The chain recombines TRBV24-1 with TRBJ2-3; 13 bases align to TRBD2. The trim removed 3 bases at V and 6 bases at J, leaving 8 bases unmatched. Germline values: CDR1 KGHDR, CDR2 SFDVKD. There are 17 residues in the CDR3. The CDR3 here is CATSDMGTSGAWDTQYF. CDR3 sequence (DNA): TGTGCCACCAGTGATATGGGGACTAGCGGGGCGTGGGATACGCAGTATTTT.

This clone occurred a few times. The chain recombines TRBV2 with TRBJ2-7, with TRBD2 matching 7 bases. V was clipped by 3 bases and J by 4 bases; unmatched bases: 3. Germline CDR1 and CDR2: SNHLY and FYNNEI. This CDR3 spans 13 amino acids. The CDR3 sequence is CASSEGGVYEQYF. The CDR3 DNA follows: TGTGCCAGCAGTGAGGGGGGGGTGTACGAGCAGTACTTC. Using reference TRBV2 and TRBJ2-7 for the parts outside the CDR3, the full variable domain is EPEVTQTPSHQVTQMGQEVILRCVPISNHLYFYWYRQILGQKVEFLVSFYNNEISEKSEIFDDQFSVERPDGSNFTLKIRSTKLEDSAMYFCASSEGGVYEQYFGPGTRLTVT.

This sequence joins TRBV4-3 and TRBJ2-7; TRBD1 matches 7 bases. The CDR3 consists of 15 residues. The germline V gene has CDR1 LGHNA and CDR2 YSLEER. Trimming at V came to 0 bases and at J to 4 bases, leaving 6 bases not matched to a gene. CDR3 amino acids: CASSQERGPPYEQYF. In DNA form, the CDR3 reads TGCGCCAGCAGCCAAGAGAGGGGGCCCCCTTACGAGCAGTACTTC.

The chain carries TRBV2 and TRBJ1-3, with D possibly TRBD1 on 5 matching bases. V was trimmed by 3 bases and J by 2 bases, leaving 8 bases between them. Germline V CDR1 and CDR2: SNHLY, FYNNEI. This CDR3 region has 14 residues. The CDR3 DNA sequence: TGTGCCAGCAGTGAGCCCAGGGCTGGAAACACCATATATTTT. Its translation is CASSEPRAGNTIYF.

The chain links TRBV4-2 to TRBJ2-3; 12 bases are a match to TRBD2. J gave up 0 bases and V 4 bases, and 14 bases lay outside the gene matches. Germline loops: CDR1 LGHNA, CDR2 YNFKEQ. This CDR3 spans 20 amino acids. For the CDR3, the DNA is TGTGCCAGCAGCCTAGATAGACTAGCGGGGGAGCTTCGAAGCACAGATACGCAGTATTTT. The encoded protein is CASSLDRLAGELRSTDTQYF.

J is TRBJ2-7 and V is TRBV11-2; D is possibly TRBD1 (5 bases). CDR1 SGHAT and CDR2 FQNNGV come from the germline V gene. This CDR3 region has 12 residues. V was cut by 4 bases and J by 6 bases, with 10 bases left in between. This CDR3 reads CASSWKGVEQYF. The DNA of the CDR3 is TGTGCCAGCAGCTGGAAAGGGGTCGAGCAGTACTTC.

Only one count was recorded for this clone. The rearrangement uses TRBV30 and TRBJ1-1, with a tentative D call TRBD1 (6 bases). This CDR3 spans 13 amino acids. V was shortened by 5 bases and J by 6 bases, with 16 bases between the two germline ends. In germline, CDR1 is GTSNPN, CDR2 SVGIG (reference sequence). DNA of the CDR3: TGTGCCTGGGCTACAGGGTCCGGCGCTGAAGCTTTCTTT. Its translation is CAWATGSGAEAFF.

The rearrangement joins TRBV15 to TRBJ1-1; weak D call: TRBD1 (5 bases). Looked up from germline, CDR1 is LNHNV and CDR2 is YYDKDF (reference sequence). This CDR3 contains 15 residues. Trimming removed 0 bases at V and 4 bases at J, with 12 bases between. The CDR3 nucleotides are TGTGCCACCAGCAGAGAGCAAACGAGGGGCACTGAAGCTTTCTTT. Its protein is CATSREQTRGTEAFF. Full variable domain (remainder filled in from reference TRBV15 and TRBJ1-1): DAMVIQNPRYQVTQFGKPVTLSCSQTLNHNVMYWYQQKSSQAPKLLFHYYDKDFNNEADTPDNFQSRRPNTSFCFLDIRSPGLGDTAMYLCATSREQTRGTEAFFGQGTRLTVV.

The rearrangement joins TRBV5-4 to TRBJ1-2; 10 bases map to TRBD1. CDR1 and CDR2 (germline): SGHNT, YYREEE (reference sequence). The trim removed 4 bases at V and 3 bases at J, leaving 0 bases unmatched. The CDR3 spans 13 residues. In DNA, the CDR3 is TGTGCCAGCAGCGGGACAGGGGACTATGGCTACACCTTC. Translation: CASSGTGDYGYTF.